This is a list of T cell receptor beta chains from one sample in a study of T cell repertoires in cytomegalovirus infection. These receptors lack a known antigen. TCRdb re-called the reads with MiXCR, one entry per CDR3 protein. The sample lists a few hundred thousand distinct CDR3 sequences; about 40% were seen once. The sequences come from cultured PBMCs, collected from culture after CMV antigen stimulation. The origin of the receptors is a human donor in good health (CMV status not recorded). Some clones in this sample may be carry-over from other donors' samples. CDR3s include the opening cysteine and the closing phenylalanine or tryptophan. Each record gives: J gene, clone size, V gene, D gene, CDR3 protein, CDR3 DNA. A D gene is named only where the DNA matches it firmly. For some rows the clone size is stated as once, few or many, or as a class when expanded; others skip it.

J gene: TRBJ1-6; clone size: NA; V gene: TRBV6-1; D gene: NA; CDR3 protein: CASSEWVSPLHF; CDR3 DNA: TGTGCCAGCAGTGAATGGGTCTCACCCCTCCACTTT
J gene: TRBJ1-2; clone size: NA; V gene: TRBV5-6; D gene: NA; CDR3 protein: CASSPGALLGYGYTF; CDR3 DNA: TGTGCCAGCAGCCCCGGGGCCCTCCTGGGCTATGGCTACACCTTC
J gene: TRBJ2-1; clone size: few; V gene: TRBV4-3; D gene: TRBD1; CDR3 protein: CASSQDRVMGEQFF; CDR3 DNA: TGCGCCAGCAGCCAGGACAGGGTGATGGGTGAGCAGTTCTTC
J gene: TRBJ1-5; clone size: NA; V gene: TRBV28; D gene: NA; CDR3 protein: CASRSESPGSNQPQHF; CDR3 DNA: TGTGCCAGCAGATCCGAGTCACCGGGTAGCAATCAGCCCCAGCATTTT
J gene: TRBJ1-2; clone size: few; V gene: TRBV28; D gene: NA; CDR3 protein: CASRSRGARVGYGYTF; CDR3 DNA: TGTGCCAGCAGAAGTCGGGGGGCGCGTGTCGGCTATGGCTACACCTTC
J gene: TRBJ2-3; clone size: NA; V gene: TRBV11-2; D gene: NA; CDR3 protein: CASSLGPLSGSPTDTQYF; CDR3 DNA: TGTGCCAGCAGCTTAGGGCCCCTCAGCGGTAGTCCCACAGATACGCAGTATTTT
J gene: TRBJ2-7; clone size: NA; V gene: TRBV12-3/TRBV12-4; D gene: TRBD2; CDR3 protein: CASSRRLAGISYEQYF; CDR3 DNA: TGTGCCAGCAGTCGACGACTAGCGGGTATCTCCTACGAGCAGTACTTC
J gene: TRBJ2-1; clone size: NA; V gene: TRBV19; D gene: NA; CDR3 protein: CASSTRDPALQFF; CDR3 DNA: TGTGCCAGTAGTACTCGGGACCCCGCGTTACAGTTCTTC
J gene: TRBJ1-2; clone size: NA; V gene: TRBV28; D gene: NA; CDR3 protein: CASSYPGMDYGYTF; CDR3 DNA: TGTGCCAGCAGTTATCCAGGAATGGACTATGGCTACACCTTC
J gene: TRBJ2-2; clone size: few; V gene: TRBV12-3/TRBV12-4; D gene: NA; CDR3 protein: CASGPGAWAGELFF; CDR3 DNA: TGTGCCAGCGGCCCAGGGGCCTGGGCCGGGGAGCTGTTTTTT
J gene: TRBJ2-7; clone size: few; V gene: TRBV7-2; D gene: NA; CDR3 protein: CASSRSRVNEQYF; CDR3 DNA: TGTGCCAGCTCCCGAAGTAGGGTTAACGAGCAGTACTTC
J gene: TRBJ2-3; clone size: NA; V gene: TRBV7-2; D gene: TRBD2; CDR3 protein: CASSVAGGGTDTQYF; CDR3 DNA: TGTGCCAGCAGCGTAGCGGGGGGGGGCACAGATACGCAGTATTTT
J gene: TRBJ2-5; clone size: NA; V gene: TRBV4-1; D gene: NA; CDR3 protein: CASSQDTGVRETQYF; CDR3 DNA: TGCGCCAGCAGCCAAGACACGGGCGTAAGAGAGACCCAGTACTTC
J gene: TRBJ1-3; clone size: NA; V gene: TRBV7-2; D gene: NA; CDR3 protein: CASSVRERNTIYF; CDR3 DNA: TGTGCCAGCAGCGTCAGGGAAAGAAACACCATATATTTT
J gene: TRBJ2-3; clone size: NA; V gene: TRBV7-2; D gene: NA; CDR3 protein: CASSLQWSDTQYF; CDR3 DNA: TGTGCCAGCAGCTTACAATGGTCGGATACGCAGTATTTT
J gene: TRBJ2-3; clone size: NA; V gene: TRBV6-2/TRBV6-3; D gene: NA; CDR3 protein: CASSSTPDTQYF; CDR3 DNA: TGTGCCAGCAGTTCCACCCCCGATACGCAGTATTTT
J gene: TRBJ1-3; clone size: NA; V gene: TRBV6-2/TRBV6-3; D gene: NA; CDR3 protein: CASSRDTFSGNTIYF; CDR3 DNA: TGTGCCAGCAGCCGGGACACCTTCTCTGGAAACACCATATATTTT
J gene: TRBJ2-3; clone size: NA; V gene: TRBV7-9; D gene: TRBD2; CDR3 protein: CASSPGTRAQYF; CDR3 DNA: TGTGCCAGCAGCCCTGGGACTAGGGCGCAGTATTTT
J gene: TRBJ2-1; clone size: NA; V gene: TRBV3-1; D gene: TRBD2; CDR3 protein: CASSRVIAGSEQFF; CDR3 DNA: TGTGCCAGCAGCCGGGTAATAGCGGGGAGTGAGCAGTTCTTC
J gene: TRBJ2-5; clone size: NA; V gene: TRBV14; D gene: NA; CDR3 protein: CASSLRPPETQYF; CDR3 DNA: TGTGCCAGCAGCCTTAGACCCCCGGAGACCCAGTACTTC
J gene: TRBJ2-7; clone size: few; V gene: TRBV10-3; D gene: NA; CDR3 protein: CAISERSSRSSYEQYF; CDR3 DNA: TGTGCCATCAGTGAGCGTTCTTCAAGGAGCTCCTACGAGCAGTACTTC
J gene: TRBJ2-7; clone size: NA; V gene: TRBV6-6; D gene: NA; CDR3 protein: CASSSAESGIEQYF; CDR3 DNA: TGTGCCAGCAGCTCCGCCGAGTCGGGCATCGAGCAGTACTTC
J gene: TRBJ2-7; clone size: once; V gene: TRBV20-1; D gene: TRBD2; CDR3 protein: CSARGLAGGRNPYEQYF; CDR3 DNA: TGCAGTGCTAGGGGACTAGCGGGCGGACGTAACCCCTACGAGCAGTACTTC
J gene: TRBJ2-5; clone size: NA; V gene: TRBV11-2; D gene: TRBD2; CDR3 protein: CASTPRGGTQETQYF; CDR3 DNA: TGTGCCAGCACGCCCCGGGGGGGGACCCAAGAGACCCAGTACTTC
J gene: TRBJ1-1; clone size: NA; V gene: TRBV7-2; D gene: NA; CDR3 protein: CASSLVMDTEAFF; CDR3 DNA: TGTGCCAGCAGCTTAGTGATGGACACTGAAGCTTTCTTT
J gene: TRBJ1-2; clone size: many; V gene: TRBV7-6; D gene: NA; CDR3 protein: CASSSGNYGYTF; CDR3 DNA: TGTGCCAGCAGCTCCGGGAACTATGGCTACACCTTC
J gene: TRBJ2-3; clone size: few; V gene: TRBV5-4; D gene: NA; CDR3 protein: CASSLTLSTDTQYF; CDR3 DNA: TGTGCCAGCAGCTTGACCTTGTCGACAGATACGCAGTATTTT